This TCR beta chain derives from a study of beta chain features in type 1 diabetes. Study-wide background: The samples had about 100,000,000 sorted cells examined in all.

What was sequenced were expressed TCRB transcripts, since all of the isolated RNA had been reverse transcribed. Generated by immunoSEQ multiplex PCR, the TCRdb table keeps only in-frame clones and is missing some. The sample consists of 150,000 or so clones, just over 9% of them appearing once. There are a few counts of this clone. The CDR3 consists of 17 residues. The chain joins TRBV21-1 to TRBJ2-1; the D call of TRBD2 is as the table states it, not checked on the DNA. TRBV21-1 is designated a pseudogene. This clonotype originated in a man aged 18 to 30 in good health. Sequencing input: central memory CD4+ T cells from blood. The CDR3 region has the DNA TGTGCCAGCAGCAAAGGAAACCTAGCGGGGGATAACAATGAGCAGTTCTTC. Its translation is CASSKGNLAGDNNEQFF.